This note documents a single TCR beta chain sequence. Its antigen remains unidentified. The sample originates from a study of cytomegalovirus exposure and HLA in healthy donors. Amplification used 60 Vbeta primers and 13 Jbeta primers. Assay: immunoSEQ multiplex PCR; the TCRdb copy retains only in-frame clones and omits some. The sample includes approximately 140,000 clones, around 72% seen only once; the top ten take about 1.6%. The donors were healthy bone marrow donors. The CDR3 spans 13 residues. V dropped 1 base and J dropped 7; count of bases not matched to a gene: 1. Germline V CDR1 and CDR2: LNHDA, SQIVND (reference sequence). The study's findings and limits: The majority of TCR sequences were rare, yet some public TCRs appeared in many donors. In a later analysis, CMV-associated beta chains were mostly HLA-associated, it appeared.

The sequenced sample consisted of PBMCs. The chain couples TRBV19 to TRBJ1-2; 9 nucleotides line up with TRBD1. The receptor was derived from a woman younger than 35 in good health and CMV-seronegative. The CDR3 region has the DNA TGTGCCAGTAGTATAGGGGACAGGGTTGGCTACACCTTC. It codes for CASSIGDRVGYTF.